This entry concerns a single T cell receptor (beta chain). The sample holds other DNA sequences that translate to the same CDR3. The data belong to a study of blood T cell repertoires in COVID-19. Overall study: Acute and convalescent COVID-19 samples came from the United States, Italy and Spain.

Authors' data handling: From reference gene primer amplification, estimates of nucleated cell counts were derived. The table came from immunoSEQ multiplex PCR; TCRdb's copy has only in-frame clones and leaves some out. V, J and clone size reflect that table, while D and trimming were determined from the DNA. This table has around 26,000 clones, roughly 94% appearing once. This CDR3 is 16 amino acids long. The junction had 8 bases not matched to a gene; V was cut back by 5 bases and J by 3 bases. CDR1 is SGHTA and CDR2 is FQGTGA in the germline V gene. Source material: peripheral blood. The chain uses TRBV7-3 and TRBJ2-1, with 9 bases fitting TRBD1. This clonotype originated in a man in his sixties or seventies with active COVID-19. DNA for the CDR3: TGTGCCAGCAGCCTGACTGGGGGACAGGGCTACAATGAGCAGTTCTTC. It translates to CASSLTGGQGYNEQFF.